What follows are 21 T cell receptor beta chains derived from one specimen sequenced in a study of T cell repertoires in cytomegalovirus infection. Each CDR3 protein is one row after TCRdb ran MiXCR on the reads. The sample has about 530,000 distinct CDR3 sequences; about a quarter are singletons. Sequenced: PBMCs. These receptors were collected from a human donor in good health (CMV status not recorded). Some clones in this sample may be carry-over from other donors' samples.

J is TRBJ2-1 and V is TRBV10-2; D possibly corresponds to TRBD2 (5 bases). The CDR3 is made up of 13 amino acids. Trimming stripped 7 bases from V and 10 bases from J, with 17 bases between. The V gene's germline CDR1 is WSHSY and CDR2 SAAADI. In DNA form, the CDR3 reads TGCGCCAGCATACGGGAACCCTGGAACGAGCAGTTCTTC. Protein: CASIREPWNEQFF.

The chain uses TRBV7-2 and TRBJ1-2; the match to TRBD1 covers 8 bases. The CDR3 spans 14 residues. The trim removed 5 bases at V and 0 bases at J, leaving 2 bases unmatched. Germline values: CDR1 SGHTA, CDR2 FQGNSA. CDR3 residues: CASSPDRANYGYTF. In DNA, the CDR3 is TGTGCCAGCAGCCCGGACAGGGCTAACTATGGCTACACCTTC.

The chain employs TRBV2 and TRBJ2-7, with D perhaps matching TRBD1 or TRBD2 (5 bases each). V lost 3 bases and J 7 bases, leaving 19 bases between the germline ends. Germline V CDR1 and CDR2: SNHLY, FYNNEI. The length of the CDR3 is 15 residues. The CDR3 DNA follows: TGTGCCAGCAGTGAGGGGGTGGGGTTTCTGCGTGAGCAGTACTTC. It is translated as CASSEGVGFLREQYF.

Only one count was recorded for this clonotype. This could be a read error, since a much larger clone is one nucleotide away. The chain is built from TRBV7-2 and TRBJ2-5, with 12 bases aligning to TRBD2. The length of the CDR3 is 14 residues. Germline-derived CDR1 and CDR2 are SGHTA and FQGNSA. The CDR3 bases are TGTGCCAGCTGCTTCGGGACTAGCGGGGAGACCCAGTACTTC. Protein sequence: CASCFGTSGETQYF.

V usage is TRBV12-3 or TRBV12-4 and J usage is TRBJ2-1; possibly TRBD1 for D (6 bases). The CDR3 runs to 15 residues. Between the trimmed V and J ends, which lost 5 bases and 3 bases, there was a span of 14 bases. The CDR3 reads CASSLPRGVYNEQFF. In nucleotides, the CDR3 is TGTGCCAGCAGTCTACCCAGGGGAGTCTACAATGAGCAGTTCTTC.

This clonotype was observed a single time. The J gene is TRBJ2-4, the V gene TRBV3-1; D unresolved. This CDR3 has 14 residues. Trimming stripped 2 bases from V and 0 bases from J, with 5 bases between. CDR1 is LGHDT and CDR2 is YNNKEL in the germline V gene (reference sequence). The CDR3 reads CASSQNLAKNIQYF. DNA for the CDR3: TGTGCCAGCAGCCAAAATCTAGCCAAAAACATTCAGTACTTC.

J is TRBJ2-7 and V is TRBV5-1; D ambiguous. This CDR3 region has 12 residues. Looked up from germline, CDR1 is SGHRS and CDR2 is YFSETQ. Trimming stripped 4 bases from V and 4 bases from J, with 9 bases between. The CDR3, as DNA: TGCGCCAGCAGCCCGAAGGGATACGAGCAGTACTTC. Its translation is CASSPKGYEQYF.

Many counts were recorded for this clonotype. The chain joins TRBV7-7 to TRBJ2-5; D gene unclear. V was clipped by 5 bases and J by 2 bases, with 9 bases between them. CDR1 and CDR2 (germline): SSHAT, FNYEAQ (reference sequence). The length of the CDR3 is 13 residues. CDR3 amino acids: CASSPRTQETQYF. In DNA, the CDR3 is TGTGCCAGCAGCCCGCGCACTCAAGAGACCCAGTACTTC.

The V and J genes are TRBV6-1 and TRBJ1-2; D gene unclear. This CDR3 is 12 amino acids long. In germline, CDR1 is MNHNS, CDR2 SASEGT. V was cut by 8 bases and J by 0 bases, with 7 bases left in between. The CDR3: CASDQANYGYTF. The DNA for the CDR3 is TGTGCCAGCGATCAAGCTAACTATGGCTACACCTTC.

This clonotype was observed a few times. CDR3 DNA sequence: TGCGCCAGCAGCTGGTCGAACACTGAAGCTTTCTTT. As protein: CASSWSNTEAFF. The chain links TRBV4-1 to TRBJ1-1; D is unresolved. The CDR3 sequence is 12 residues long. Trimming cost V 5 bases and J 1 base, with 5 bases left between them. Germline loops: CDR1 MGHRA, CDR2 YSYEKL.

This chain connects TRBV4-1 to TRBJ2-2; D is unclear. The V and J ends lost 1 base and 6 bases respectively, with 9 bases between them. The CDR3 extends over 14 amino acids. Germline loops: CDR1 MGHRA, CDR2 YSYEKL. CDR3 amino acids: CASSQASISGELFF. The CDR3, as DNA: TGCGCCAGCAGCCAAGCCAGCATCTCCGGGGAGCTGTTTTTT.

CDR3 protein: CASSSLRLAGDEQFF. The CDR3 DNA reads TGTGCCAGCAGCTCCCTTCGACTAGCGGGAGATGAGCAGTTCTTC. The chain links TRBV7-9 to TRBJ2-1; TRBD2 matches 12 bases. V was clipped by 4 bases and J by 8 bases; unmatched bases: 6. Germline loops: CDR1 SEHNR, CDR2 FQNEAQ (reference sequence). This CDR3 comprises 15 residues.

This clonotype was detected a few times. The chain uses TRBV3-1 and TRBJ2-5; D is possibly TRBD2 (6 bases). From germline, CDR1 is LGHDT and CDR2 YNNKEL (reference sequence). The CDR3 runs 14 residues. V was trimmed by 0 bases and J by 3 bases, leaving 8 bases between them. CDR3 sequence reads: CASSQDWGEETQYF. The CDR3 DNA is TGTGCCAGCAGCCAAGATTGGGGGGAAGAGACCCAGTACTTC.

V gene TRBV18 combines with J gene TRBJ2-1, with TRBD2 matching over 7 bases. The CDR3 runs 13 residues. J gave up 8 bases and V 3 bases, and 4 bases lay outside the gene matches. Germline V CDR1 and CDR2: KGHSH, LQKENI. CDR3 residues: CASSPGTTDEQFF. The CDR3 DNA sequence: TGTGCCAGCTCACCCGGGACTACGGATGAGCAGTTCTTC.

This clonotype was seen more than once but under ten times. The gene calls are TRBV5-6 and TRBJ1-1, with D possibly matching TRBD1 (5 bases). The germline V and J ends were trimmed by 2 bases and 4 bases, with 12 bases remaining between them. From germline, CDR1 is SGHDT and CDR2 YYEEEE. The CDR3 contains 14 residues. CDR3 DNA: TGTGCCAGCAGCTTAGGGGTAGTTGCCACTGAAGCTTTCTTT. Translating gives CASSLGVVATEAFF.

The chain links TRBV18 to TRBJ1-2; D gene uncertain. CDR3 length: 16 residues. CDR1 is KGHSH, CDR2 LQKENI, per germline. Between the trimmed V and J ends, which lost 0 bases and 8 bases, there was a span of 19 bases. CDR3 DNA sequence: TGTGCCAGCTCACCACCGCCTAGTACCCAATTGCGAGGCTACACCTTC. Residues: CASSPPPSTQLRGYTF. Full variable domain (outside the CDR3, taken from reference TRBV18 and TRBJ1-2): NAGVMQNPRHLVRRRGQEARLRCSPMKGHSHVYWYRQLPEEGLKFMVYLQKENIIDESGMPKERFSAEFPKEGPSILRIQQVVRGDSAAYFCASSPPPSTQLRGYTFGSGTRLTVV.

This clonotype was counted a few times. The chain combines TRBV28 with TRBJ1-5, with TRBD1 matching over 8 bases. This CDR3 is built from 13 residues. V was clipped by 6 bases and J by 7 bases; unmatched bases: 5. Germline V gene data show CDR1 as MDHEN and CDR2 as SYDVKM. CDR3 DNA: TGTGCCAGCAGCCTGACAGGGGTCCAGCCCCAGCATTTT. This codes for CASSLTGVQPQHF.

The chain has TRBV5-1 and TRBJ2-1; no definite D call. Germline V gene lookup returns CDR1 SGHRS and CDR2 YFSETQ. V lost 0 bases and J 9 bases, leaving 10 bases between the germline ends. The CDR3 has 13 residues. The CDR3 DNA reads TGCGCCAGCAGCTTGGCAGTTTCGTCTGAGCAGTTCTTC. Its translation is CASSLAVSSEQFF.

This clonotype was observed a handful of times. V and J are TRBV7-9 and TRBJ1-2; perhaps TRBD1 as D (5 bases). This CDR3 has 12 amino acids. Trimming shortened V by 2 bases and J by 8 bases, and 9 bases separated the two germline ends. Germline V gene sequence: CDR1 SEHNR, CDR2 FQNEAQ (reference sequence). The chain's CDR3 is CASSLWDGGYTF. CDR3 DNA sequence: TGTGCCAGCAGCTTATGGGACGGCGGCTACACCTTC.

The V call is TRBV19, the J call TRBJ1-5, with unresolved D. The V gene lost 3 bases and the J gene lost 6 bases, with 12 bases spanning the gap. Per the germline V gene, CDR1 is LNHDA and CDR2 is SQIVND (reference sequence). The CDR3 sequence is 14 residues long. The CDR3 region has the DNA TGTGCCAGTAGTATCGATCGGGCAGGTCAGCCCCAGCATTTT. Its protein is CASSIDRAGQPQHF.

The table lists this clonotype with a few counts. The chain has TRBV7-2 and TRBJ2-1; TRBD2 aligns across 7 bases. Germline V gene lookup returns CDR1 SGHTA and CDR2 FQGNSA. With 1 base clipped from V and 7 bases from J, the junction kept 10 bases outside the gene matches. CDR3 size: 16 residues. CDR3 sequence reads: CASSLGGGGSPNEQFF. CDR3 DNA: TGTGCCAGCAGCTTAGGGGGCGGCGGGAGTCCAAATGAGCAGTTCTTC.